Shown below are 11 T cell receptor beta chains from a single sample sequenced in a study of CD8 T cells in ankylosing spondylitis (dated by TCRdb to 2015 to 2018). Overall study results and their limits: A TCR beta motif of about eight highly homologous amino acid variants appeared characteristic of blood from ankylosing spondylitis patients.

Library creation used 5' RACE. Sequenced on an Illumina HiSeq 2500. The public sequencing data were trimmed at Q25 with fastp and processed into clonotypes with MiXCR by TCRdb, which kept only in-frame beta chains. Here each entry gathers all rows of one CDR3 protein and keeps the most common genes and DNA. Recorded for this sample are tens of thousands of distinct CDR3 sequences; about 9% of them occurred a single time. The top ten hold around 30% of the sample. For these receptors, no antigen is known. What was sequenced was blood, either unsorted or a sorted T cell fraction (not recorded which). The receptors derive from a male donor with ankylosing spondylitis.

This clonotype was counted many times. The chain links TRBV9 to TRBJ1-1; a possible D gene is TRBD1 (5 bases). Trimming removed 0 bases from V and 0 bases from J, with 9 bases in between. Germline CDR1 SGDLS, CDR2 YYNGEE. The CDR3 contains 15 residues. The DNA of the CDR3 is TGTGCCAGCAGCGTAGTGAAGGGGATGAACACTGAAGCTTTCTTT. Translation: CASSVVKGMNTEAFF.

The chain combines TRBV6-4 with TRBJ2-1; 7 bases line up with TRBD2. This CDR3 has 14 residues. Germline-derived CDR1 and CDR2 are MRHNA and SNTAGT. Trimming took 10 bases from V and 4 from J; bases not matched to a gene: 10. CDR3 DNA sequence: TGTGCCACCGCGGTGGGGGGAGGGTACAATGAGCAGTTCTTC. Its protein is CATAVGGGYNEQFF.

The chain recombines TRBV6-1 with TRBJ2-1; D possibly corresponds to TRBD2 (5 bases). The germline V gene has CDR1 MNHNS and CDR2 SASEGT. The length of the CDR3 is 16 residues. Trimming cost V 5 bases and J 5 bases, with 19 bases left between them. DNA of the CDR3: TGTGCCAGCAGTCAATTCGGCGGACGGGGAAACAATGAGCAGTTCTTC. Its translation: CASSQFGGRGNNEQFF.

This clonotype was seen more than once but under ten times. The rearrangement joins TRBV7-9 to TRBJ2-3, with 10 bases that match TRBD2. V was pared by 5 bases and J by 1 base, with 6 bases of the junction left unmatched. The germline CDR1 and CDR2 sequences are SEHNR and FQNEAQ (reference sequence). This CDR3 has 16 amino acids. The CDR3, as DNA: TGTGCCAGCAGCCCAAACCTAGCGGGAGGCACAGATACGCAGTATTTT. Translation gives CASSPNLAGGTDTQYF.

Sample share makes this clonotype medium-sized. The chain is built from TRBV7-9 and TRBJ2-7, with D perhaps matching TRBD1 or TRBD2 (5 bases each). Trimming pared 5 bases from V and 5 bases from J, leaving 22 bases between. Germline V CDR1 and CDR2: SEHNR, FQNEAQ (reference sequence). This CDR3 contains 16 residues. For the CDR3, the DNA is TGTGCCAGCAGCCCCGTGGCAGGGAGTCGGTCTAACGAGCAGTACTTC. Its translation: CASSPVAGSRSNEQYF.

V and J are TRBV10-1 and TRBJ2-3; 14 nucleotides agree with TRBD2. This CDR3 has 18 residues. The V gene's germline CDR1 is WNHNN and CDR2 SYGVQD (reference sequence). The trim removed 5 bases at V and 0 bases at J, leaving 7 bases unmatched. In DNA, the CDR3 is TGCGCCAGCAGTAGAACCGGGACTAGCGGGAGAAGCACAGATACGCAGTATTTT. Translation gives CASSRTGTSGRSTDTQYF.

This rearrangement joins TRBV24-1 to TRBJ2-1; the match to TRBD2 covers 10 bases. Germline CDR1 is KGHDR and CDR2 is SFDVKD. V was pared by 2 bases and J by 1 base, with 4 bases of the junction left unmatched. The CDR3 runs 17 residues. CDR3 region: CATSDSSSGRSYNEQFF. In nucleotides, the CDR3 is TGTGCCACCAGTGATTCATCTAGCGGGAGATCCTACAATGAGCAGTTCTTC.

The rearrangement links TRBV11-1 to TRBJ2-1, with 12 bases that match TRBD2. Germline V gene lookup returns CDR1 SGHAT and CDR2 FQDESV (reference sequence). This CDR3 region has 19 residues. With 6 bases clipped from V and 8 bases from J, the junction kept 20 bases outside the gene matches. CDR3 in DNA: TGTGCCAGCAGTTACCCACCCGGGACTAGCGGGCCGGAATGGGATGAGCAGTTCTTC. Amino acid sequence: CASSYPPGTSGPEWDEQFF.

The chain has TRBV7-6 and TRBJ2-7, with 10 nucleotides matching TRBD2. The V and J ends lost 5 bases and 3 bases, in that order; junction bases with no gene match: 7. CDR3 length: 15 residues. The V gene's germline CDR1 is SGHVS and CDR2 FNYEAQ. The CDR3 DNA follows: TGTGCCAGCAGCCCCGGGACTAGCGTTATCTACGAGCAGTACTTC. Translating gives CASSPGTSVIYEQYF.

This chain links TRBV12-5 with TRBJ2-7; 11 bases align to TRBD1. V gave up 6 bases and J gave up 4 bases; unmatched junction bases: 5. CDR1 LGHNT and CDR2 FRNRAP come from the germline V gene. This CDR3 is 14 amino acids long. As DNA, the CDR3 is TGTGCTAGTGGGATGGGGACAGGGGGGTACGAGCAGTACGTC. Protein: CASGMGTGGYEQYV.

The chain is built from TRBV6-2 or TRBV6-3 and TRBJ2-3; maybe TRBD1 (6 bases). V lost 6 bases and J 2 bases, leaving 15 bases between the germline ends. Germline V CDR1 and CDR2: MNHEY, SVGEGT. The CDR3 has 15 amino acids. The CDR3 sequence is CASRLGQTATDTQYF. CDR3 DNA: TGTGCCAGCAGGCTCGGACAGACCGCCACAGATACGCAGTATTTT.